Below, one T cell receptor beta chain is given with its context. Its antigen remains unknown. The CDR3 has 16 residues. CDR1 is SGHTA and CDR2 is FQGNSA in the germline V gene. This record belongs to a study of monozygotic twins with inflammatory bowel disease. The study, taken as a whole, reports: Heterogeneous immunosuppressive treatment regimens may have introduced variability into patient repertoires. With others, IBD patients shared fewer clonotypes than healthy twins did, especially with disease activity.

Each UMI, carrying a 6-nucleotide sample barcode, came from template switching. Using the 5' RACE reads, TCRdb records one entry per CDR3 protein without DNA. Listed are approximately 400,000 distinct CDR3 sequences; approximately 2.4% falls within the top ten. The genes are TRBV7-2 and TRBJ1-2; without DNA, the TCRdb call of TRBD1 cannot be checked. The sample consisted of blood. This receptor was obtained from a human donor with ulcerative colitis or Crohn's disease, or a healthy co-twin of an affected twin (not recorded which). The CDR3 loop reads CASSLTGQTSNYGYTF.